The clone carrying this T cell receptor (beta chain) was found many times. Its antigen is not identified. As the template, RNA transcripts were used to amplify TCR beta CDR3 regions. Scientists carried out first-round RT-PCR using HTBI primers and then a second-round multiplex PCR. TCRdb re-analysed the multiplex PCR reads in MiXCR, keeping a single row per CDR3 protein. The sample has over 40,000 distinct CDR3 sequences, over 45% seen once. This sample is drawn from a study of Graves' ophthalmopathy and Graves' hyperthyroidism. Study-wide results and caveats: A 13-signature model separated ophthalmopathy from stable hyperthyroidism, about 90% sensitivity, 65% to 82% specificity.

Between the trimmed V and J ends, which lost 4 bases and 1 base, there was a span of 6 bases. This CDR3 has 13 residues. Germline CDR1 is MNHNS and CDR2 is SASEGT. The chain combines TRBV6-1 with TRBJ2-3; D gene unclear. Sequenced: peripheral blood. This TCR was recovered from an adult man with Graves' ophthalmopathy. The CDR3: CASSGYRTDTQYF. CDR3 nucleotide sequence: TGTGCCAGCAGTGGGTATCGCACAGATACGCAGTATTTT.